This TCR beta chain was recovered during a study of tumor-infiltrating lymphocytes in primary liver carcinoma. Study at large: Patients' primary liver carcinoma was surgically resected. Spanning 4.2 to 10 cm, the tumors were T1-T3 N0M0. Sample counts of productive TCRbeta reads spanned roughly 3.65 to 7.13 million; these counts were similar across tissue types.

V lost 10 bases to trimming and J lost 2 bases, with 18 bases between them. Germline loops: CDR1 ENHRY, CDR2 SYGVKD. The CDR3 has 15 amino acids. A remark on this clonotype: What it recognizes is unknown.

Unsorted whole blood served as the source of blood RNA, and germline DNA was extracted as well. Findings of the study overall: The difference in top-250-clone fraction between tumors and blood was significant, favoring tumors (p = 0.039).

Total RNA (around 0.45 ug) served as template for TCR beta cDNA synthesis primed by a constant-region primer. Investigators got TCR beta libraries out of three nested multiplex PCR rounds, done with slightly modified ARM-PCR. TRBV1-TRBV30 forward primers and a C-beta reverse primer were used in the first two PCR rounds, which each ran for approximately 11 cycles. TCRdb re-called the multiplex PCR reads through MiXCR, storing one row per CDR3 protein. The table has 300,000 to 350,000 distinct CDR3 sequences, nearly 60% seen once. The sample taken for sequencing was peripheral blood. The genes are TRBV10-3 and TRBJ1-5; TRBD1 might be the D (5 bases). The origin of this receptor is a woman younger than 45 with primary liver carcinoma and hepatitis B virus infection. The CDR3 here is CASRSGLEGNQPQHF. As DNA, the CDR3 is TGTGCCAGTCGTTCAGGGTTGGAGGGCAATCAGCCCCAGCATTTT.